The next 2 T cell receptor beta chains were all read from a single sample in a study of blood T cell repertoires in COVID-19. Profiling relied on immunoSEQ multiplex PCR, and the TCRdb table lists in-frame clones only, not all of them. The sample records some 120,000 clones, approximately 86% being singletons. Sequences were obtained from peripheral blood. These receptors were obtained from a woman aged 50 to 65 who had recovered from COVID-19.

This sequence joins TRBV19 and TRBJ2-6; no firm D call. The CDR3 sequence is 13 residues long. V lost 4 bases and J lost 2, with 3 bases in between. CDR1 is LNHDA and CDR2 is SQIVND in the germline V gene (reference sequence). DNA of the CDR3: TGTGCCAGTAGTACTACTGGGGCCAACGTCCTGACTTTC. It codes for CASSTTGANVLTF.

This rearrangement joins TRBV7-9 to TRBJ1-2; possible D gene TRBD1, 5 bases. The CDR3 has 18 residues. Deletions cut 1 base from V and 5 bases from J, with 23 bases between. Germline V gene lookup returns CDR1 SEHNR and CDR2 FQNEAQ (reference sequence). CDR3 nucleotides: TGTGCCAGCAGCTTAGGTCCGACAGCCCCTGGTGATAGGTATGGCTACACCTTC. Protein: CASSLGPTAPGDRYGYTF.